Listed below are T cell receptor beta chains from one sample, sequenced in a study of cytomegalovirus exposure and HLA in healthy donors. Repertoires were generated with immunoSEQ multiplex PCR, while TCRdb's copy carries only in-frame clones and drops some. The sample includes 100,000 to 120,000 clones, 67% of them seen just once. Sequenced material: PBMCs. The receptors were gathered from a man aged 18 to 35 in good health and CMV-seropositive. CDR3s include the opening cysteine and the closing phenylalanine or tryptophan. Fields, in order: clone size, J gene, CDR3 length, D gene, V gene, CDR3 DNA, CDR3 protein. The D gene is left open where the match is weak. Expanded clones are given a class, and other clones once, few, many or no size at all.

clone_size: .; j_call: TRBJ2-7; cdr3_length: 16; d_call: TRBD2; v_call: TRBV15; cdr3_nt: TGTGCCACCAGCAGCGAAACTAGCGGGGGAGTCTACGAGCAGTACTTC; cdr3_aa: CATSSETSGGVYEQYF
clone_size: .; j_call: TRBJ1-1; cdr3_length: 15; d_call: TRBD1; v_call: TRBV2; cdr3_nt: TGTGCCAGCAGTGAAAACAGGGGGCCGAACACTGAAGCTTTCTTT; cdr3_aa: CASSENRGPNTEAFF
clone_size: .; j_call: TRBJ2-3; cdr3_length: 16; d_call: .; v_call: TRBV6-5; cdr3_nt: TGTGCCAGCAGTTTTAGATTCAATCTGATTTCAGATACGCAGTATTTT; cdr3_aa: CASSFRFNLISDTQYF
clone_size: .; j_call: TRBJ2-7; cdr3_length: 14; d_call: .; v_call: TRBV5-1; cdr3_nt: TGCGCCAGCAGCTTGTTGGACATAGTCTACGAGCAGTACTTC; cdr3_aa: CASSLLDIVYEQYF
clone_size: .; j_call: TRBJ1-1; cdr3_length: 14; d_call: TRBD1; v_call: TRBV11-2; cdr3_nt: TGTGCCAGCAGTCGGGACAGGGCAGACACTGAAGCTTTCTTT; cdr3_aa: CASSRDRADTEAFF
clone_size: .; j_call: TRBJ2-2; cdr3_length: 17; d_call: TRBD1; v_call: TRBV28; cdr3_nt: TGTGCCAGCAGTTTCTCGCTGGACAGGGTCAACACCGGGGAGCTGTTTTTT; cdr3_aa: CASSFSLDRVNTGELFF
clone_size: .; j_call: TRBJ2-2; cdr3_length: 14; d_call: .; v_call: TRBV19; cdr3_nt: TGTGCCAGTATGAACAGGGCGAACACCGGGGAGCTGTTTTTT; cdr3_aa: CASMNRANTGELFF
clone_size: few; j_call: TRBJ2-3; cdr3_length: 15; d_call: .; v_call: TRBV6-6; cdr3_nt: TGTGCCAGCAGTTATGGTCGGGGTAACACAGATACGCAGTATTTT; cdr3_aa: CASSYGRGNTDTQYF
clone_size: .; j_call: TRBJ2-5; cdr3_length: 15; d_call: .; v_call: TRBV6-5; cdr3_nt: TGTGCCAGCAGAATGACCCGACAGCTCATGATGACCCGGTACTTC; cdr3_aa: CASRMTRQLMMTRYF
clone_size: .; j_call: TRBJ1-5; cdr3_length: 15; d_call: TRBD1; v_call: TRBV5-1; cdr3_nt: TGCGCCAGCAGTCCCGGGACAGGGTCGTGGCAGCCCCAGCATTTT; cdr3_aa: CASSPGTGSWQPQHF
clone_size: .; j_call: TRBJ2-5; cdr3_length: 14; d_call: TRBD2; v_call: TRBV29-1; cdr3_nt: TGCAGCGTGGCCCTAGCGGGGATCCAAGAGACCCAGTACTTC; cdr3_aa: CSVALAGIQETQYF
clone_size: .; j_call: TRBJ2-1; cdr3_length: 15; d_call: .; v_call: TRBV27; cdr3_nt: TGTGCCAGCAGGCCGACTCCTGAGTACTTCAATGAGCAGTTCTTC; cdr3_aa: CASRPTPEYFNEQFF
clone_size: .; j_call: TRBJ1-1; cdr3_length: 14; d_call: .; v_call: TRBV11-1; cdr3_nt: TGTGCCAGCAGCGCCGGCTGGGGGAGGGGTGAAGCTTTCTTT; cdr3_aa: CASSAGWGRGEAFF
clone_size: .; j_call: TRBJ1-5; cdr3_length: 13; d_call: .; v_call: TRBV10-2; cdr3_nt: TGCGCCAGCAGTTCAGGGTTGGGGACTACCCAGCATTTT; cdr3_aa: CASSSGLGTTQHF
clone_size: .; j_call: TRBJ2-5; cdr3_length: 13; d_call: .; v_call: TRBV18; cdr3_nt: TGTGCCAGCTCACCTCAGTACCAAGAGACCCAGTACTTC; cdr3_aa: CASSPQYQETQYF
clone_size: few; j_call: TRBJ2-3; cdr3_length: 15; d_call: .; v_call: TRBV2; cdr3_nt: TGTGCCAGCTGTACTAGTTTCTCTACCACAGATACGCAGTATTTT; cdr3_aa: CASCTSFSTTDTQYF
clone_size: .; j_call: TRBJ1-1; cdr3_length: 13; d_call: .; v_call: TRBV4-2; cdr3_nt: TGTGCCAGCAGCCTGGGGGGGAACACTGAAGCTTTCTTT; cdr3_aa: CASSLGGNTEAFF
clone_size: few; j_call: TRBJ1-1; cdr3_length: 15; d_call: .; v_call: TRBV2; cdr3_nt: TGTGCCAGCGTGTTGGCGACAGGTATGAACACTGAAGCTTTCTTT; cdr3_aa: CASVLATGMNTEAFF
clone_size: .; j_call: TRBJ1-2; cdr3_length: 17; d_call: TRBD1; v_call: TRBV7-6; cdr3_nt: TGTGCCAGCAGCTTAGGACAGGGTAGCCGTTTGGGCTATGGCTACACCTTC; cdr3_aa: CASSLGQGSRLGYGYTF
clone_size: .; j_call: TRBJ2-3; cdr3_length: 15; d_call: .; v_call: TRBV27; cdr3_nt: TGTGCCAGCAGGGGGCCCGGTTTGGGCACAGATACGCAGTATTTT; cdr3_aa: CASRGPGLGTDTQYF
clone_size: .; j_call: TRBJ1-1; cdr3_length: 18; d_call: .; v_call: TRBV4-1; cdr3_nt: TGCGCCAGCAGCCTCCATCCTAGGACACAAGTTCTGCCCACTGAAGCTTTCTTT; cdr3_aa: CASSLHPRTQVLPTEAFF
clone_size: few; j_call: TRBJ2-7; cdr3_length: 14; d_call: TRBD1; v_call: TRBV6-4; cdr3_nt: TGTGCCAGCAGTCGGACAGGGTGGGGTGACGAGCAGTACTTC; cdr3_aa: CASSRTGWGDEQYF
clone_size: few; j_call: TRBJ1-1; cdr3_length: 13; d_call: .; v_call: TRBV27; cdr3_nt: TGTGCCAGCATACCTTCAGGGTTAACTGAAGCTTTCTTT; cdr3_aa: CASIPSGLTEAFF
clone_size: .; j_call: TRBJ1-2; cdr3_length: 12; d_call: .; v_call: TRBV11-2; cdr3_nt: TGTGCCAGCAGCTGGGGGCCCTATGGCTACACCTTC; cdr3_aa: CASSWGPYGYTF
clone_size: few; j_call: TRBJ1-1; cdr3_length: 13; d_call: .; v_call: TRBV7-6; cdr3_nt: TGTGCCAGCAGCTCGACAGGGAACACTGAAGCTTTCTTT; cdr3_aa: CASSSTGNTEAFF
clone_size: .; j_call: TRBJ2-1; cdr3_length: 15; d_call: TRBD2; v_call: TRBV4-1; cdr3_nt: TGCGCCAGCAGTCGCGTCGCGGGGAGGGGCAATGAGCAGTTCTTC; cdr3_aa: CASSRVAGRGNEQFF